The rows below give T cell receptor beta chains drawn from one sample of a study of beta chain features in type 1 diabetes. Assay used: immunoSEQ multiplex PCR; TCRdb lists only in-frame clones, some missing. The sample holds about 130,000 clones, around 9% seen once. Sequenced material: central memory CD4+ T cells from blood. These receptors were obtained from a man under 40 with type 1 diabetes. Both conserved end residues are part of each CDR3. Each record gives: J gene, V gene, D gene, clone size, CDR3 protein, CDR3 DNA. The D gene is left open where the match is weak. Rows give clone size only sometimes, using once, few, many, or a class for an expanded clone.

>TRBJ2-7|TRBV4-2|-|few
CASSPDRGGEREQYF
TGTGCCAGCAGCCCGGATAGGGGGGGCGAGCGGGAGCAGTACTTC
>TRBJ2-2|TRBV7-7|-|few
CASSLEGAGTGELFF
TGTGCTAGCAGCTTAGAAGGGGCCGGGACCGGGGAGCTGTTTTTT
>TRBJ2-2|TRBV5-1|TRBD2|once
CASSLSLAGTNTGELFF
TGCGCCAGCAGCTTGTCCCTAGCGGGGACTAACACCGGGGAGCTGTTTTTT
>TRBJ2-5|TRBV7-7|-|-
CASSLGGRRETQYF
TGTGCTAGCAGCTTAGGAGGGAGAAGGGAGACCCAGTACTTC
>TRBJ1-4|TRBV28|TRBD1|-
CASRGAGDRGEKLFF
TGTGCCAGCAGGGGGGCAGGGGACAGGGGCGAAAAACTGTTTTTT
>TRBJ2-7|TRBV7-9|TRBD1|few
CASSLRDRTYEQYF
TGTGCCAGCAGCTTACGGGACAGAACCTACGAGCAGTACTTC
>TRBJ2-3|TRBV2|-|-
CATNTDTQYF
TGTGCCACCAACACAGATACGCAGTATTTT
>TRBJ2-1|TRBV19|-|-
CASSRASVKSEQFF
TGTGCCAGTAGTAGAGCTAGCGTAAAATCTGAGCAGTTCTTC
>TRBJ1-4|TRBV9|-|-
CASSVGDTNEKLFF
TGTGCCAGCAGCGTAGGGGACACAAATGAAAAACTGTTTTTT
>TRBJ2-3|TRBV30|-|few
CASSGGVRGTDTQYF
TGTGCCTCCTCCGGCGGGGTGAGGGGTACAGATACGCAGTATTTT
>TRBJ2-7|TRBV11-1|-|many
CASSQGSREQYF
TGTGCCAGCAGCCAGGGCAGCAGGGAGCAGTACTTC
>TRBJ2-3|TRBV7-9|TRBD1|few
CASSLKKTGSTDTQYF
TGTGCCAGCAGCTTAAAAAAGACAGGGAGCACAGATACGCAGTATTTT
>TRBJ1-1|TRBV7-9|TRBD1|-
CASSSGTGKNTEAFF
TGTGCCAGCAGTTCGGGGACAGGGAAGAACACTGAAGCTTTCTTT
>TRBJ2-1|TRBV11-2|-|few
CASSLWESSYNEQFF
TGTGCCAGCAGCTTATGGGAGAGCTCCTACAATGAGCAGTTCTTC
>TRBJ2-5|TRBV7-3|-|-
CASSPGSGETQYF
TGTGCCAGCAGCCCGGGATCTGGAGAGACCCAGTACTTC
>TRBJ2-2|TRBV27|TRBD2|-
CASSLPAGGHNGELFF
TGTGCCAGCAGCCTCCCAGCGGGGGGGCATAACGGGGAGCTGTTTTTT
>TRBJ2-5|TRBV5-4|-|-
CASSAPGLQETQYF
TGTGCCAGCAGCGCGCCGGGACTGCAAGAGACCCAGTACTTC
>TRBJ2-2|TRBV7-2|TRBD2|few
CASSGRGLAGGPTGELFF
TGTGCCAGCAGCGGGCGTGGACTAGCGGGGGGGCCCACCGGGGAGCTGTTTTTT
>TRBJ2-7|TRBV7-2|TRBD1|-
CASSFQGAQANEQYF
TGTGCCAGCAGCTTCCAGGGGGCGCAGGCCAACGAGCAGTACTTC
>TRBJ2-1|TRBV5-1|TRBD2|few
CASSLVLAGGSSYNEQFF
TGCGCCAGCAGCTTGGTGCTAGCGGGGGGGAGCTCCTACAATGAGCAGTTCTTC
>TRBJ2-1|TRBV5-4|TRBD2|-
CASRGLAGDNEQFF
TGTGCCAGCAGAGGACTAGCGGGGGATAATGAGCAGTTCTTC